This passage covers 27 T cell receptor beta chains from one sample sequenced in a study of CD8+ T cells in alopecia areata. Reverse transcribed after extraction, RNA yielded cDNA as the sequencing template. The method was immunoSEQ multiplex PCR; TCRdb's version includes in-frame clones alone and lacks a portion of them. This table has 200,000 to 250,000 clones, roughly 57% appearing once. The material was CD4+ T cells sorted from blood, obtained at week 0. These receptors all come from a human donor with alopecia areata.

This sequence joins TRBV30 and TRBJ1-5; perhaps TRBD1 as D (5 bases). In germline, CDR1 is GTSNPN, CDR2 SVGIG (reference sequence). The CDR3 is made up of 18 amino acids. V lost 2 bases and J lost 2, with 22 bases in between. The CDR3 here is CAWSPTGLGGRGNQPQHF. The CDR3 DNA reads TGTGCCTGGAGTCCAACAGGTTTGGGTGGTAGGGGCAATCAGCCCCAGCATTTT. Full variable domain (remainder filled in from reference TRBV30 and TRBJ1-5): SQTIHQWPATLVQPVGSPLSLECTVEGTSNPNLYWYRQAAGRGLQLLFYSVGIGQISSEVPQNLSASRPQDRQFILSSKKLLLSDSGFYLCAWSPTGLGGRGNQPQHFGDGTRLSIL.

The chain joins TRBV2 to TRBJ1-3, with TRBD1 as a possible D gene (6 bases). Per germline, CDR1 SNHLY and CDR2 FYNNEI. Trimming pared 6 bases from V and 1 base from J, leaving 7 bases between. The CDR3 contains 13 residues. The CDR3 DNA reads TGTGCCAGCAGACAGGGATCTGGAAACACCATATATTTT. Its translation: CASRQGSGNTIYF.

The rearrangement uses TRBV13 and TRBJ2-7; 8 bases are shared with TRBD2. CDR1 and CDR2 (germline): PRHDT, FYEKMQ (reference sequence). Germline trimming cut 6 bases from V and 2 bases from J; bases unmatched to any gene: 6. The CDR3 covers 14 residues. This CDR3 is CASRGAGGTYEQYF. For the CDR3, the DNA is TGTGCCAGCAGGGGTGCGGGAGGAACCTACGAGCAGTACTTC.

This chain links TRBV30 with TRBJ2-7; 9 bases match TRBD2. The germline V gene has CDR1 GTSNPN and CDR2 SVGIG (reference sequence). With V trimmed by 4 bases and J by 2 bases, 9 bases remained unmatched. CDR3 size: 15 residues. CDR3 DNA sequence: TGTGCCTGGACCCCCTCCCCTAGCGGGGCCTACGAGCAGTACTTC. Its protein product is CAWTPSPSGAYEQYF. Based on the CDR3 plus reference TRBV30 and TRBJ2-7, the full variable domain is SQTIHQWPATLVQPVGSPLSLECTVEGTSNPNLYWYRQAAGRGLQLLFYSVGIGQISSEVPQNLSASRPQDRQFILSSKKLLLSDSGFYLCAWTPSPSGAYEQYFGPGTRLTVT.

The J gene is TRBJ2-3, the V gene TRBV25-1; no definite D call. Germline V gene lookup returns CDR1 MGHDK and CDR2 SYGVNS. CDR3 length: 13 residues. The ends were cut back, 7 bases at V and 6 bases at J, with 14 bases in the middle. The CDR3 region has the DNA TGTGCCAGCAAACACCTACCTGGGGATACGCAGTATTTT. It translates to CASKHLPGDTQYF.

This chain uses TRBV6-5 with TRBJ2-5; 11 bases match TRBD2. This CDR3 comprises 15 residues. The germline V gene encodes CDR1 MNHEY and CDR2 SVGAGI. V lost 5 bases and J lost 4; bases outside the gene matches: 6. The CDR3 is CASSGLAGGRETQYF. CDR3 sequence (DNA): TGTGCCAGCAGTGGTCTAGCGGGAGGTCGAGAGACCCAGTACTTC.

This clone has at least ten counts. The CDR3 DNA is TGCGCCAGCAGCCAAGCCCCACAGGGAACCTACGAGCAGTACTTC. It codes for CASSQAPQGTYEQYF. V is TRBV4-1 and J is TRBJ2-7; D perhaps matches TRBD1 (6 bases). This CDR3 comprises 15 residues. Deletions cut 1 base from V and 2 bases from J, with 12 bases between. The germline V gene has CDR1 MGHRA and CDR2 YSYEKL.

The chain recombines TRBV11-2 with TRBJ1-2; 11 positions agree with TRBD1. This CDR3 has 15 residues. V lost 8 bases, J lost 4 bases, and 9 bases stayed unmatched. CDR1 and CDR2 (germline): SGHAT, FQNNGV. CDR3 bases: TGTGCCAGCGCATCCCTCGGGACAGGGGGCTATGGCTACACCTTC. Its translation: CASASLGTGGYGYTF.

CDR3 protein: CASSADRLTEAFF. For the CDR3, the DNA is TGTGCCAGCAGTGCGGACAGGCTCACTGAAGCTTTCTTT. The genes are TRBV2 and TRBJ1-1; TRBD1 aligns across 7 bases. The CDR3 is 13 residues long. With 4 bases clipped from V and 4 bases from J, the junction kept 3 bases outside the gene matches. Germline CDR1 SNHLY, CDR2 FYNNEI. Supplemented by reference TRBV2 and TRBJ1-1, the full variable domain reads EPEVTQTPSHQVTQMGQEVILRCVPISNHLYFYWYRQILGQKVEFLVSFYNNEISEKSEIFDDQFSVERPDGSNFTLKIRSTKLEDSAMYFCASSADRLTEAFFGQGTRLTVV.

The rearrangement uses TRBV5-1 and TRBJ2-7; 8 nucleotides match TRBD1. The length of the CDR3 is 16 residues. Germline trimming cut 0 bases from V and 2 bases from J; bases unmatched to any gene: 7. CDR1 SGHRS and CDR2 YFSETQ come from the germline V gene. The CDR3 DNA reads TGCGCCAGCAGCTTGGCCGCCGGGACAGGAACCTACGAGCAGTACTTC. It specifies CASSLAAGTGTYEQYF. The full variable domain, in which reference TRBV5-1 and TRBJ2-7 provide the parts outside the CDR3, is KAGVTQTPRYLIKTRGQQVTLSCSPISGHRSVSWYQQTPGQGLQFLFEYFSETQRNKGNFPGRFSGRQFSNSRSEMNVSTLELGDSALYLCASSLAAGTGTYEQYFGPGTRLTVT.

This clone was counted once. V gene TRBV5-1 combines with J gene TRBJ2-5, with 10 bases that match TRBD2. J was trimmed by 5 bases and V by 0 bases; bases with no gene match: 7. The CDR3 is 16 residues long. CDR1 is SGHRS, CDR2 YFSETQ, per germline. CDR3 region: CASSLGLAGVGETQYF. In DNA form, the CDR3 reads TGCGCCAGCAGCTTGGGGCTAGCGGGAGTCGGGGAGACCCAGTACTTC.

This clone has just one count. The chain employs TRBV30 and TRBJ1-2; D not resolved. This CDR3 has 13 amino acids. Germline V CDR1 and CDR2: GTSNPN, SVGIG (reference sequence). Trimming removed 5 bases at V and 2 bases at J, with 12 bases between. Written as DNA, the CDR3 is TGTGCCTGGGCCCCCCGGGAAAACTATGGCTACACCTTC. Translated, it gives CAWAPRENYGYTF.

CDR3 amino acids: CASSQGQTGLSGNTIYF. Written as DNA, the CDR3 is TGCGCCAGCAGCCAAGGGCAGACGGGCCTCTCTGGAAACACCATATATTTT. The chain has TRBV4-1 and TRBJ1-3; D gene unclear. The CDR3 covers 17 residues. Germline loops: CDR1 MGHRA, CDR2 YSYEKL. Trimming removed 1 base from V and 0 bases from J, with 13 bases in between.

V and J are TRBV7-9 and TRBJ1-2; 7 bases line up with TRBD1. The V and J ends lost 0 bases and 2 bases, in that order; junction bases with no gene match: 15. The CDR3 extends over 19 amino acids. The germline gives CDR1 SEHNR, CDR2 FQNEAQ (reference sequence). DNA for the CDR3: TGTGCCAGCAGCTTAGCGACCCCCGCAGGACAGGACACGAACTATGGCTACACCTTC. Translating it yields CASSLATPAGQDTNYGYTF.

This chain uses TRBV30 with TRBJ2-6, with D unclear. Per germline, CDR1 GTSNPN and CDR2 SVGIG (reference sequence). V shed 2 bases and J shed 1 base, with 6 bases lying between them. This CDR3 has 14 amino acids. CDR3 sequence: CAWSIQSGANVLTF. DNA for the CDR3: TGTGCCTGGAGTATCCAGTCTGGGGCCAACGTCCTGACTTTC.

Regarding this clone: The sample has other DNA sequences that encode this CDR3 too. DNA of the CDR3: TGTGCCTGGAGTGTCGGGTCGTCCTACGAGCAGTACTTC. Protein sequence: CAWSVGSSYEQYF. V and J are TRBV30 and TRBJ2-7; D ambiguous. The CDR3 covers 13 residues. The germline V gene has CDR1 GTSNPN and CDR2 SVGIG (reference sequence). The V gene lost 0 bases and the J gene lost 1 base, with 7 bases spanning the gap.

The sample holds a few counts of this clone. V usage is TRBV7-9 and J usage is TRBJ1-1; 7 positions match TRBD1. V lost 5 bases, J lost 0 bases, and 0 bases stayed unmatched. Germline-derived CDR1 and CDR2 are SEHNR and FQNEAQ (reference sequence). The CDR3 is 13 amino acids. CDR3 in amino acids: CASSDRVNTEAFF. Written as DNA, the CDR3 is TGTGCCAGCAGCGACAGGGTGAACACTGAAGCTTTCTTT.

This clone has just a few counts. This chain uses TRBV29-1 with TRBJ2-7; D remains unclear. Germline CDR1 reads SQVTM; CDR2 reads ANQGSEA. The CDR3 is 12 residues long. With 0 bases removed from V and 3 bases from J, the gap between germline ends came to 6 bases. CDR3 bases: TGCAGCGTTGAAGATACAAGCTACGAGCAGTACTTC. Amino acid sequence: CSVEDTSYEQYF.

The CDR3 DNA sequence: TGTGCCAGCAGCTCGCCGACAAACTCCTACGAGCAGTACTTC. Translated: CASSSPTNSYEQYF. This chain uses TRBV7-2 with TRBJ2-7, with D unclear. Germline CDR1 is SGHTA and CDR2 is FQGNSA. V was shortened by 4 bases and J by 0 bases, with 10 bases between the two germline ends. CDR3 size: 14 residues.

This clone was picked up a small number of times. The chain uses TRBV15 and TRBJ2-5; D is uncertain. Germline CDR1 is LNHNV and CDR2 is YYDKDF (reference sequence). The V gene lost 0 bases and the J gene lost 4 bases, with 12 bases spanning the gap. CDR3 length: 15 residues. CDR3 sequence reads: CATSRDIGRIETQYF. The CDR3 DNA sequence: TGTGCCACCAGCAGAGATATAGGCAGGATAGAGACCCAGTACTTC.

Only one count was recorded for this clone. This rearrangement joins TRBV4-2 to TRBJ1-4, with 7 bases identical to TRBD1. V lost 0 bases to trimming and J lost 8 bases; unmatched junction nucleotides: 9. The CDR3 sequence is 16 residues long. Germline values: CDR1 LGHNA, CDR2 YNFKEQ. The CDR3 DNA follows: TGTGCCAGCAGCCAAGATCAAGACAGGGTCGTGGAAAAACTGTTTTTT. Amino acid sequence: CASSQDQDRVVEKLFF.

The rearrangement joins TRBV4-1 to TRBJ2-3, with TRBD1 identical over 10 bases. The CDR3 is made up of 16 amino acids. Germline CDR1 reads MGHRA; CDR2 reads YSYEKL. Trimming cost V 1 base and J 1 base; bases outside gene matches: 2. This CDR3 is CASSQGGTGGTDTQYF. CDR3 DNA: TGCGCCAGCAGCCAAGGTGGGACAGGGGGCACAGATACGCAGTATTTT.

This sequence joins TRBV30 and TRBJ1-2; D perhaps matches TRBD1 (6 bases). Deletions cut 0 bases from V and 7 bases from J, with 12 bases between. This CDR3 has 13 amino acids. The germline gives CDR1 GTSNPN, CDR2 SVGIG (reference sequence). The CDR3 nucleotides are TGTGCCTGGAGTGTTACGGGGGGCACTGGCTACACCTTC. Amino acid sequence: CAWSVTGGTGYTF.

The chain joins TRBV14 to TRBJ1-1, with D possibly matching TRBD1 (5 bases). V was trimmed by 4 bases and J by 1 base, leaving 7 bases between them. CDR1 is SGHDN, CDR2 FVKESK, per germline. This CDR3 region has 13 residues. CDR3 DNA sequence: TGTGCCAGCAGCCTCGGGGGGAACACTGAAGCTTTCTTT. Its translation: CASSLGGNTEAFF.

The chain combines TRBV7-9 with TRBJ2-7, with TRBD1 matching 7 bases. Germline assignment: CDR1 SEHNR and CDR2 FQNEAQ (reference sequence). The CDR3 has 14 residues. The V segment lost 5 bases and the J segment 9 bases; nucleotides outside the gene matches: 13. CDR3 residues: CASSVTVKGAVQYF. The DNA for the CDR3 is TGTGCCAGCAGCGTGACTGTAAAGGGGGCGGTGCAGTACTTC. The complete variable domain, with remaining parts taken from reference TRBV7-9 and TRBJ2-7, reads DTGVSQNPRHKITKRGQNVTFRCDPISEHNRLYWYRQTLGQGPEFLTYFQNEAQLEKSRLLSDRFSAERPKGSFSTLEIQRTEQGDSAMYLCASSVTVKGAVQYFGPGTRLTVT.

Judged by abundance, this clone is medium-sized. The chain employs TRBV7-9 and TRBJ1-4; D is perhaps TRBD1 (5 bases). Germline values: CDR1 SEHNR, CDR2 FQNEAQ (reference sequence). There are 15 residues in the CDR3. V was pared by 2 bases and J by 8 bases, with 15 bases between. CDR3 amino acids: CASSLRGGGGEKLFF. Written as DNA, the CDR3 is TGTGCCAGCAGCTTACGGGGCGGCGGAGGAGAAAAACTGTTTTTT.

This clone was seen more than once but under ten times. This rearrangement joins TRBV30 to TRBJ2-7; 8 bases fit TRBD1. This CDR3 comprises 15 residues. Looked up from germline, CDR1 is GTSNPN and CDR2 is SVGIG (reference sequence). The V and J ends lost 2 bases and 3 bases, in that order; junction bases with no gene match: 9. The CDR3 DNA reads as TGTGCCTGGAGTACTTGGACAGGGTCCTACTACGAGCAGTACTTC. This sequence encodes CAWSTWTGSYYEQYF.